Listed below are T cell receptor beta chains from one sample, sequenced in a study of cytomegalovirus exposure and HLA in healthy donors. Libraries were prepared by immunoSEQ multiplex PCR; TCRdb keeps only in-frame clonotypes and omits some of them. This sample has under 150,000 clones, with 87% found just once. Input material: PBMCs. Source of these receptors: a woman aged 25 to 39 in good health and CMV-seronegative. Both conserved end residues are part of each CDR3. Each record gives: CDR3 DNA, CDR3 protein, V gene, D gene, J gene, clone size. A D gene is named only where the DNA matches it firmly. Rows may omit the clone size; those that give it use once, few, many or a size class.

DNA: TGTGCCAGCAGCTTAGATTCGGTTTCTGAAGCTTTCTTT; CDR3: CASSLDSVSEAFF; V: TRBV7-6; D: .; J: TRBJ1-1; size: .
DNA: TGTGCCAGTGAAACCGGGACAGGGCCTAATGAAAAACTGTTTTTT; CDR3: CASETGTGPNEKLFF; V: TRBV19; D: TRBD1; J: TRBJ1-4; size: .
DNA: TGCAGCGTTGAAGATTTGTCCGATAGCGGGGGGTCGCCCACAGATACGCAGTATTTT; CDR3: CSVEDLSDSGGSPTDTQYF; V: TRBV29-1; D: TRBD2; J: TRBJ2-3; size: .
DNA: TGTGCCAGCAGTTTATGGGGTTCCGGGACAGGGGGCCTGAATGAGCAGTTCTTC; CDR3: CASSLWGSGTGGLNEQFF; V: TRBV28; D: TRBD1; J: TRBJ2-1; size: .
DNA: TGTGCCAGCAGACAAATGACTGGCCAAGAGCAGTTCTTC; CDR3: CASRQMTGQEQFF; V: TRBV27; D: .; J: TRBJ2-1; size: .
DNA: TGTGCCAGCAGTTTAAGGGGGACCGCGGAGCAGTTCTTC; CDR3: CASSLRGTAEQFF; V: TRBV28; D: .; J: TRBJ2-1; size: .
DNA: TGTGCCACAAACCCCGGGACAACCTACAAAAACATTCAGTACTTC; CDR3: CATNPGTTYKNIQYF; V: TRBV19; D: .; J: TRBJ2-4; size: .
DNA: TGTGCCAGTAGTGGCGACAGGGATTATAGCAATCAGCCCCAGCATTTT; CDR3: CASSGDRDYSNQPQHF; V: TRBV19; D: TRBD1; J: TRBJ1-5; size: .
DNA: TGCGCCAGCAGCGCCCAGACAGCTTCCTACGAGCAGTACTTC; CDR3: CASSAQTASYEQYF; V: TRBV5-1; D: .; J: TRBJ2-7; size: .
DNA: TGTGCCAGCAGCTTACGACAGGGCCCGGGCACTGAAGCTTTCTTT; CDR3: CASSLRQGPGTEAFF; V: TRBV7-2; D: TRBD1; J: TRBJ1-1; size: .
DNA: TGTTCCAGCAGCTTAGGTATTGAAGCTTTCTTT; CDR3: CSSSLGIEAFF; V: TRBV7-9; D: .; J: TRBJ1-1; size: .
DNA: TGTGCCAGCAGCCCAGACAGGAGCTCTGGGGCCAACGTCCTGACTTTC; CDR3: CASSPDRSSGANVLTF; V: TRBV7-3; D: .; J: TRBJ2-6; size: .
DNA: TGTGCCAGCAGTTGGGACAGGGCCTATGGCTACACCTTC; CDR3: CASSWDRAYGYTF; V: TRBV27; D: TRBD1; J: TRBJ1-2; size: .
DNA: TGTGCCAGCTCACCACTGGAAGGGGTAGGCTATGGCTACACCTTC; CDR3: CASSPLEGVGYGYTF; V: TRBV18; D: .; J: TRBJ1-2; size: .
DNA: TGTGCCAGCTCGGGGTTAGCTAGCGGGAGCTTTACCGACGAGCAGTACTTC; CDR3: CASSGLASGSFTDEQYF; V: TRBV27; D: TRBD2; J: TRBJ2-7; size: .
DNA: TGTGCCAGCAGTTCCCGGCGGAAAACAGATACGCAGTATTTT; CDR3: CASSSRRKTDTQYF; V: TRBV7-6; D: .; J: TRBJ2-3; size: .
DNA: TGTGCCAGCAGCCGTAGGGAGGGGCTTCTAATCCAAGAGACCCAGTACTTC; CDR3: CASSRREGLLIQETQYF; V: TRBV14; D: TRBD2; J: TRBJ2-5; size: .
DNA: TGTGCCAGCTCACCGGGACAGGGCACAGATACGCAGTATTTT; CDR3: CASSPGQGTDTQYF; V: TRBV18; D: TRBD1; J: TRBJ2-3; size: .
DNA: TGCGCCAGCAGCCAAGATCCTCGTGAGCAGTTCTTC; CDR3: CASSQDPREQFF; V: TRBV4-1; D: .; J: TRBJ2-1; size: once
DNA: TGTGCCAGCAGCTTTAGTAGCGGACATTACGAGCAGTACTTC; CDR3: CASSFSSGHYEQYF; V: TRBV7-2; D: .; J: TRBJ2-7; size: .
DNA: TGCGCCAGCAGCTTGGGTGGGACTAGCGGCGACAATGAGCAGTTCTTC; CDR3: CASSLGGTSGDNEQFF; V: TRBV5-1; D: TRBD2; J: TRBJ2-1; size: .
DNA: TGTGCCAGCAGCTTAGTGCACCATGCGGGGGGCACAGATACGCAGTATTTT; CDR3: CASSLVHHAGGTDTQYF; V: TRBV11-2; D: TRBD2; J: TRBJ2-3; size: .
DNA: TGTGCCAGCTCAGGGGCCAGCTCCTACGAGCAGTACTTC; CDR3: CASSGASSYEQYF; V: TRBV18; D: .; J: TRBJ2-7; size: .
DNA: TGTGCCTGGAACTTGGGACATAACACCGGGGAGCTGTTTTTT; CDR3: CAWNLGHNTGELFF; V: TRBV30; D: .; J: TRBJ2-2; size: .
DNA: TGTGCCAGCACCCAGGGCGCCAAAAACATTCAGTACTTC; CDR3: CASTQGAKNIQYF; V: TRBV7-2; D: .; J: TRBJ2-4; size: .
DNA: TGCAGCGTTGAACGGGGTAAGAGGAATGAGCAGTTCTTC; CDR3: CSVERGKRNEQFF; V: TRBV29-1; D: .; J: TRBJ2-1; size: .
DNA: TGTGCCAGCAGAAGACAGGGGTCCGGGGAGCTGTTTTTT; CDR3: CASRRQGSGELFF; V: TRBV6-1; D: TRBD1; J: TRBJ2-2; size: .
DNA: TGTGCCACCAGCTCCCTACCCGACAGGTTCGGCACTGAAGCTTTCTTT; CDR3: CATSSLPDRFGTEAFF; V: TRBV15; D: .; J: TRBJ1-1; size: .
DNA: TGTGCTAGTGGTCTCATGACAGGGACCACCGGGGAGCTGTTTTTT; CDR3: CASGLMTGTTGELFF; V: TRBV12-5; D: TRBD1; J: TRBJ2-2; size: .
DNA: TGTGCCAGCAGCAACGGGCTTTCTAATCACTTGGAGGATGAAGCTTTCTTT; CDR3: CASSNGLSNHLEDEAFF; V: TRBV21-1; D: .; J: TRBJ1-1; size: .
DNA: TGTGCCCGCAGGGGGCCACTTTGGAATGAGCAGTTCTTC; CDR3: CARRGPLWNEQFF; V: TRBV19; D: TRBD1; J: TRBJ2-1; size: few
DNA: TGTGCCAGCAGCTCCACAGGGGGCGGCTATGGCTACACCTTC; CDR3: CASSSTGGGYGYTF; V: TRBV5-4; D: TRBD1; J: TRBJ1-2; size: few
DNA: TGTGCCAGCAGAACGAGCGGGGGGCGATCTCATACGCAGTATTTT; CDR3: CASRTSGGRSHTQYF; V: TRBV6-6; D: TRBD2; J: TRBJ2-3; size: few
DNA: TGTGCCAGCAGCTTATTTCCGGCTAGCGGGAAGTACGAGCAGTACTTC; CDR3: CASSLFPASGKYEQYF; V: TRBV7-9; D: TRBD2; J: TRBJ2-7; size: .
DNA: TGTGCCAGTAGCAGGGGGTCGAGGAACGAGCAGTACTTC; CDR3: CASSRGSRNEQYF; V: TRBV19; D: TRBD1; J: TRBJ2-7; size: .
DNA: TGTGCCAGCAGCCCCCCCCAAGGCGGCCTAGCGGGCACCGGGGAGCTGTTTTTT; CDR3: CASSPPQGGLAGTGELFF; V: TRBV11-2; D: TRBD2; J: TRBJ2-2; size: .
DNA: TGTGCCAGCAGCCCACGAGCTAGCGGGGGGCGGGATGAGCAGTTCTTC; CDR3: CASSPRASGGRDEQFF; V: TRBV9; D: TRBD2; J: TRBJ2-1; size: .
DNA: TGTGCCAGCAGCTTCACTAGCGGGGGATTCGGGGAGACCCAGTACTTC; CDR3: CASSFTSGGFGETQYF; V: TRBV9; D: TRBD2; J: TRBJ2-5; size: .
DNA: TGCGCCAGCAGCTCGGGGACTAGCGGGGCCCACAATGAGCAGTTCTTC; CDR3: CASSSGTSGAHNEQFF; V: TRBV5-1; D: TRBD2; J: TRBJ2-1; size: .
DNA: TGTGCCAGCAGCCTCACAGGGGGTGGATCGTACGAGCAGTACTTC; CDR3: CASSLTGGGSYEQYF; V: TRBV28; D: TRBD1; J: TRBJ2-7; size: .
DNA: TGTGCCAGCAGCCTGAAACTTCAGGGACTTGAGACCCAGTACTTC; CDR3: CASSLKLQGLETQYF; V: TRBV5-4; D: .; J: TRBJ2-5; size: .
DNA: TGCGCCACCAGCAGAGACCCATTACCGGGACTAGCCTCCTACGAGCAGTACTTC; CDR3: CATSRDPLPGLASYEQYF; V: TRBV15; D: TRBD2; J: TRBJ2-7; size: .
DNA: TGTGCCAGCAGCCAGGACAGGTACGAGCAGTACTTC; CDR3: CASSQDRYEQYF; V: TRBV6-5; D: TRBD1; J: TRBJ2-7; size: .
DNA: TGTGCCAGCAGTTCCGGGGACTATAATGATGAAAAACTGTTTTTT; CDR3: CASSSGDYNDEKLFF; V: TRBV28; D: .; J: TRBJ1-4; size: .
DNA: TGTGCCAGCAGTAGGACGTGGGGAGGGACAGATACGCAGTATTTT; CDR3: CASSRTWGGTDTQYF; V: TRBV9; D: TRBD2; J: TRBJ2-3; size: .
DNA: TGTGCCAGCAGCTTTATGTCTGGGTACGGGGATAGCAATCAGCCCCAGCATTTT; CDR3: CASSFMSGYGDSNQPQHF; V: TRBV5-8; D: .; J: TRBJ1-5; size: .
DNA: TGTGCCTGGGGACTAGGATACGAGCAGTACTTC; CDR3: CAWGLGYEQYF; V: TRBV30; D: TRBD2; J: TRBJ2-7; size: .
DNA: TGTGCCAGCAGCTACTACAGGGGGAACCTGATTAATGAAAAACTGTTTTTT; CDR3: CASSYYRGNLINEKLFF; V: TRBV5-6; D: TRBD1; J: TRBJ1-4; size: .
DNA: TGTGCCAGCAGTGTGGGGGGGAATAGCAATCAGCCCCAGCATTTT; CDR3: CASSVGGNSNQPQHF; V: TRBV2; D: .; J: TRBJ1-5; size: few
DNA: TGTGCCAGCAGCCCTGAGGGGAGGATAAATTCACCCCTCCACTTT; CDR3: CASSPEGRINSPLHF; V: TRBV7-9; D: .; J: TRBJ1-6; size: .
DNA: TGCGCCAGCAGCTCAGGGGGTGTTAATTCACCCCTCCACTTT; CDR3: CASSSGGVNSPLHF; V: TRBV5-1; D: TRBD1; J: TRBJ1-6; size: .
DNA: TGTGCCAGCAGTGAATTCGGGACAGATGAAGCTTTCTTT; CDR3: CASSEFGTDEAFF; V: TRBV2; D: TRBD1; J: TRBJ1-1; size: .
DNA: TGTGCCAGCAGGGCGACAGGGGGCGCGGAAGGCTACACCTTC; CDR3: CASRATGGAEGYTF; V: TRBV6-6; D: TRBD1; J: TRBJ1-2; size: once